The entry below gives a single T cell receptor (beta chain) sequence along with its context. Its antigen remains unidentified. No qualities accompany the bases; no much larger clone lies one base away. These data come from a study of OX40 agonist ivuxolimab in advanced cancers. Background for the entire study: Ivuxolimab was an agonistic, fully human IgG2 monoclonal antibody directed against OX40 (CD134), a costimulatory receptor. In the dose-escalation cohort, 82.7% of patients were male, and the mean age was approximately 64 years, with a range of about 23 to 90. Of the approximately 50 dose-escalation patients, hepatocellular carcinoma was present in about 20, melanoma in roughly 15, renal cell carcinoma in 9 and head and neck cancer in 9. Peripheral TCRbeta sequencing aimed to test whether ivuxolimab altered TCR sequence diversity and caused clonal T-cell expansion. The paper covers the monotherapy dose-escalation part of the phase I ivuxolimab trial, which included N ≈ 50 patients. Partial responses occurred in three dose-escalation patients: two with cutaneous melanoma and one with hepatocellular carcinoma. Intravenous ivuxolimab was administered to patients every 2 weeks at six dose levels: 0.01, 0.1, 0.3, 1.5, 3 and 10 mg/kg. Prior anti-PD-1, anti-PD-L1 or anti-CTLA-4 therapy was permitted, and approximately 40% of dose-escalation patients had received checkpoint inhibitors.

Patients with a history of autoimmune disease or receiving systemic immunosuppression were excluded from the trial. Peripheral blood for TCR sequencing was drawn from every dose cohort at baseline, at cycle 4 day 1 and at cycle 7 day 1. The samples were drawn from a first-in-human, open-label, multicenter phase I dose-escalation trial of ivuxolimab. The trial enrolled adults with locally advanced or metastatic head and neck squamous cell, hepatocellular, melanoma or renal cell carcinoma. CD4+ and CD8+ T cells were sorted separately from peripheral blood before TCR sequencing. Via the germline V gene (reference sequence), CDR1 is MNHNY and CDR2 SVGAGI. Compared with germline, V lacks 2 bases and J lacks 7 bases; bases without a gene match: 9. From the cysteine through the phenylalanine, the CDR3 covers 16 amino acids. Only the CDR3 part of the read is kept: 48 bases, read in frame from the first base.

To sequence the TCRbeta CDR3 region, genomic DNA was isolated from the sorted cells. TCRbeta CDR3 regions were sequenced using the immunoSEQ Assay. Held by TCRdb, this immuneACCESS table contains in-frame sequences only and omits some clones. Under half of the omission traces to an unresolved V gene where checked; the cause of the rest is unknown. This sample has approximately 100,000 clones in its table, and approximately 90% of those were observed once. The top ten clones comprise around 0.48% of the sample. What the work shows at the level of the full study, not this receptor alone: After ivuxolimab, CD8+ T cells had more expanded clones than CD4+ T cells on average. Antigen specificity was not determined for the clonally expanded peripheral T cells. Clonal expansion of both CD4+ and CD8+ blood T cells was observed from baseline to week 6 at doses 0.1 to 3.0 mg/kg. In the 0.1-3.0 mg/kg groups, partial responders had among the lowest normalized peripheral clonal expansion, particularly in CD8+ T cells. Low levels of normalized T-cell clonal expansion were also seen in some nonresponding patients.

The chain is made from TRBV6-6 and TRBJ1-2, and 11 junction bases match TRBD1. This sample comprised CD4+ or CD8+ T cells sorted from blood, obtained in a trial of the OX40 agonist ivuxolimab. This sequence originates from an adult with an advanced solid tumor such as melanoma, head and neck, liver or kidney cancer. The CDR3 has the sequence CASSYAGQGARGGYTF. The DNA is as follows: TGTGCCAGCAGTTACGCAGGACAGGGGGCGAGGGGTGGCTACACCTTC.